This record looks at one TCR beta chain sequence and its context. The data were taken from a study of blood T cell repertoires in COVID-19. Study background: Samples taken during acute and convalescent COVID-19 were collected in the United States, Italy and Spain. PBMCs, B-cell-depleted T cells, or T cells were the source of the cDNA or gDNA that made up the material.

Per the study methods: Estimates of nucleated cell counts were drawn from the amplification of reference gene primers. Some clones are missing from TCRdb's copy, which holds only in-frame ones; the method was immunoSEQ multiplex PCR. V and J calls plus clone size are reproduced from that table; the DNA served to infer D and trimming. The sample records 250,000 or so clones, 75% to 85% being singletons. With 2 bases clipped from V and 5 bases from J, the junction kept 16 bases outside the gene matches. Germline CDR1 SGHNT, CDR2 YYREEE (reference sequence). CDR3 size: 17 residues. This clonotype originated in a human donor in a cohort sampled during active COVID-19. The V and J genes are TRBV5-4 and TRBJ2-7; 7 bases match TRBD2. Sequencing used peripheral blood. CDR3 DNA: TGTGCCAGCAGCTTCGGGGGGTCAGGACTAGTGAAACACGAGCAGTACTTC. Translating it yields CASSFGGSGLVKHEQYF.